What follows are 10 T cell receptor beta chains derived from one specimen sequenced in a study of T cell repertoires in cytomegalovirus infection. TCRdb called the reads again in MiXCR, with one record for every CDR3 protein. The sample shows roughly 230,000 distinct CDR3 sequences, about a sixth of them seen only once. The specimen sequenced was CD8+ T cells from PBMCs. The receptors derive from a human donor in good health (CMV status not recorded). Some clones in this sample may be carry-over from other donors' samples.

This clonotype was seen a handful of times. The CDR3 here is CATSTPGDRVNYGYTF. The CDR3 bases are TGTGCCACCAGCACCCCAGGGGACAGGGTTAACTATGGCTACACCTTC. The rearrangement joins TRBV15 to TRBJ1-2, with 9 nucleotides matching TRBD1. The length of the CDR3 is 16 residues. Germline CDR1 and CDR2: LNHNV and YYDKDF (reference sequence). J gave up 1 base and V 4 bases, and 7 bases lay outside the gene matches.

The chain recombines TRBV12-3 or TRBV12-4 with TRBJ1-1, with D possibly matching TRBD1 (6 bases). The CDR3 length is 13 residues. V was pared by 9 bases and J by 4 bases, with 15 bases between. Here the CDR3 reads CASSGVAGTEAFF. The CDR3 nucleotides read TGTGCCAGTTCAGGGGTGGCAGGCACTGAAGCTTTCTTT.

This rearrangement joins TRBV28 to TRBJ1-5, with a weak D call TRBD1 (5 bases). CDR1 MDHEN and CDR2 SYDVKM come from the germline V gene. The CDR3 runs to 14 residues. V lost 3 bases and J 6 bases, leaving 12 bases between the germline ends. The CDR3 nucleotides read TGTGCCAGCAGTTTGCAGGGAATGGGTCAGCCCCAGCATTTT. Residues: CASSLQGMGQPQHF.

This clonotype appeared many times. This chain links TRBV11-3 with TRBJ2-1, with 9 bases matching TRBD1. Trimming removed 1 base from V and 7 bases from J; junction bases left unmatched: 8. The CDR3 contains 16 residues. CDR1 is SGHNT, CDR2 YENEEA, per germline. In nucleotides, the CDR3 is TGTGCCAGCAGCTTAGGAATTGGACAGGGGATGAATGAGCAGTTCTTC. This translates into CASSLGIGQGMNEQFF. The entire variable domain, with the rest obtained from reference TRBV11-3 and TRBJ2-1, is as follows: EAGVVQSPRYKIIEKKQPVAFWCNPISGHNTLYWYLQNLGQGPELLIRYENEEAVDDSQLPKDRFSAERLKGVDSTLKIQPAELGDSAVYLCASSLGIGQGMNEQFFGPGTRLTVL.

This clonotype appeared many times. This chain connects TRBV7-2 to TRBJ1-3; unclear D gene. Germline V gene sequence: CDR1 SGHTA, CDR2 FQGNSA. Between the trimmed V and J ends, which lost 5 bases and 2 bases, there was a span of 13 bases. The CDR3 runs to 15 residues. The CDR3 DNA reads as TGTGCCAGCAGCCCCTCCCCCGGGACTGGAAACACCATATATTTT. It translates to CASSPSPGTGNTIYF.

The gene calls are TRBV6-5 and TRBJ2-5; D tentatively fits TRBD1 or TRBD2 (6 bases each). Trimming stripped 2 bases from V and 5 bases from J, with 12 bases between. The CDR3 covers 14 residues. Germline V CDR1 and CDR2: MNHEY, SVGAGI. CDR3 in DNA: TGTGCCAGCAGTTACCTGGGGGCGGGGGAGACCCAGTACTTC. This translates into CASSYLGAGETQYF.

The CDR3 here is CASSLVEGVHEKLFF. CDR3 in DNA: TGTGCCAGCAGCTTAGTTGAGGGCGTTCATGAAAAACTGTTTTTT. The V gene is TRBV7-9, the J gene TRBJ1-4; D unresolved. The germline gives CDR1 SEHNR, CDR2 FQNEAQ (reference sequence). V shed 1 base and J shed 6 bases, with 12 bases lying between them. CDR3 length: 15 residues. Supplemented by reference TRBV7-9 and TRBJ1-4, the full variable domain reads DTGVSQNPRHKITKRGQNVTFRCDPISEHNRLYWYRQTLGQGPEFLTYFQNEAQLEKSRLLSDRFSAERPKGSFSTLEIQRTEQGDSAMYLCASSLVEGVHEKLFFGSGTQLSVL.

This clonotype was observed a few times. This chain connects TRBV12-3 or TRBV12-4 to TRBJ2-5; D is ambiguous. The CDR3 consists of 12 residues. The ends were cut back, 7 bases at V and 5 bases at J, with 11 bases in the middle. This CDR3 reads CASTGPGETQYF. CDR3 in DNA: TGTGCCAGCACCGGGCCTGGGGAGACCCAGTACTTC.

The chain employs TRBV7-9 and TRBJ1-2, with D perhaps TRBD1 (5 bases). CDR1 and CDR2 (germline): SEHNR, FQNEAQ (reference sequence). The V gene lost 5 bases and the J gene lost 4 bases, with 11 bases spanning the gap. The CDR3 runs to 13 residues. CDR3 residues: CASSEPGAYGYTF. The CDR3 DNA follows: TGTGCCAGCAGCGAACCTGGGGCCTATGGCTACACCTTC.

Only a few counts were recorded for this clonotype. The V call is TRBV19, the J call TRBJ1-5; unclear D gene. Germline V gives CDR1 LNHDA, CDR2 SQIVND (reference sequence). This CDR3 region has 14 residues. Trimming stripped 6 bases from V and 3 bases from J, with 12 bases between. The CDR3 DNA reads as TGTGCCAGTAGGGCGAGGACTTTCAATCAGCCCCAGCATTTT. Translated: CASRARTFNQPQHF.